The 21 T cell receptor beta chains given below trace back to one sample, sequenced in a study of blood T cell repertoires in COVID-19. TCRdb's table, derived via immunoSEQ multiplex PCR, lists solely in-frame clones and lacks some. The sample has 200,000 to 250,000 clones, just over 85% seen once. The source material was PBMCs or T cells enriched from blood (not recorded which). The source is a woman aged 50 to 65 with acute COVID-19.

The V and J genes are TRBV6-5 and TRBJ2-7; the match to TRBD1 covers 7 bases. This CDR3 has 14 residues. After removal of 6 bases from V and 0 bases from J, the junction contained 5 bases not matched to a gene. Germline lookup yields CDR1 MNHEY and CDR2 SVGAGI. CDR3 loop: CASRRDSNSYEQYF. For the CDR3, the DNA is TGTGCCAGCAGGAGGGACAGCAACTCCTACGAGCAGTACTTC.

The genes are TRBV24-1 and TRBJ2-2; 9 positions agree with TRBD1. The CDR3 is made up of 15 amino acids. V gave up 3 bases and J gave up 6 bases; unmatched junction bases: 4. The germline V gene encodes CDR1 KGHDR and CDR2 SFDVKD. CDR3 in amino acids: CATSDPRQGAGELFF. The DNA of the CDR3 is TGTGCCACCAGTGATCCTCGACAGGGGGCCGGGGAGCTGTTTTTT.

The chain carries TRBV9 and TRBJ2-3; no reliable D call. Trimming cost V 0 bases and J 2 bases, with 7 bases left between them. The CDR3 sequence is 14 residues long. Germline V CDR1 and CDR2: SGDLS, YYNGEE. The CDR3 DNA reads TGTGCCAGCAGCGTAGGGTCTACCACAGATACGCAGTATTTT. Its translation: CASSVGSTTDTQYF.

This clone was observed once. This chain connects TRBV7-6 to TRBJ2-7; TRBD2 agrees at 16 bases. This CDR3 spans 17 amino acids. V gave up 5 bases and J gave up 7 bases; unmatched junction bases: 11. CDR1 SGHVS and CDR2 FNYEAQ come from the germline V gene. In DNA, the CDR3 is TGTGCCAGCAGCCCCAGGGGGGGGACTAGCGGGAGGGGAGAGCAGTACTTC. Its translation: CASSPRGGTSGRGEQYF.

The CDR3 DNA reads as TGTGCCAGCAGTTTACTAGCGCTAGGGGCCAAAAACATTCAGTACTTC. It encodes CASSLLALGAKNIQYF. This chain joins TRBV6-2 or TRBV6-3 and TRBJ2-4; 7 positions agree with TRBD2. The CDR3 runs 16 residues. Trimming removed 4 bases from V and 1 base from J; junction bases left unmatched: 7. The germline V gene has CDR1 MNHEY and CDR2 SVGEGT.

The chain carries TRBV7-8 and TRBJ2-7, with 9 positions matching TRBD1. This CDR3 region has 14 residues. The ends lost 5 bases at V and 5 bases at J; junction bases unmatched: 7. CDR1 and CDR2 (germline): SGHVS, FQNEAQ. The CDR3 DNA reads as TGTGCCAGCAGCCCACAGGGGGCCAGGAACGAGCAGTACTTC. Translating it yields CASSPQGARNEQYF.

V usage is TRBV28 and J usage is TRBJ2-7, with a tentative D call TRBD1 (6 bases). The ends were cut back, 5 bases at V and 1 base at J, with 18 bases in the middle. CDR3 length: 16 amino acids. CDR1 and CDR2 from the germline V gene are MDHEN and SYDVKM. CDR3 in amino acids: CASSIGTPVGSYEQYF. The CDR3 DNA is TGTGCCAGCAGTATCGGGACACCCGTAGGGTCCTACGAGCAGTACTTC.

V gene TRBV9 combines with J gene TRBJ2-7; TRBD1 might be the D (6 bases). The germline V and J ends were trimmed by 2 bases and 4 bases, with 16 bases remaining between them. The CDR3 contains 15 residues. Germline V gives CDR1 SGDLS, CDR2 YYNGEE. CDR3: CASSVYAAGVYEQYF. CDR3 DNA: TGTGCCAGCAGCGTCTACGCGGCAGGGGTATACGAGCAGTACTTC. Full variable domain (outside the CDR3, taken from reference TRBV9 and TRBJ2-7): DSGVTQTPKHLITATGQRVTLRCSPRSGDLSVYWYQQSLDQGLQFLIQYYNGEERAKGNILERFSAQQFPDLHSELNLSSLELGDSALYFCASSVYAAGVYEQYFGPGTRLTVT.

The chain employs TRBV21-1 and TRBJ1-5; no DNA check was done on the table's D call, TRBD1. TRBV21-1 is a pseudogene segment. There are 16 residues in the CDR3. The CDR3 protein is CASSKTGEYSNQPQHF. The CDR3 DNA sequence: TGTGCCAGCAGCAAGACAGGGGAGTATAGCAATCAGCCCCAGCATTTT.

The chain joins TRBV28 to TRBJ2-2; D is unresolved. V was trimmed by 6 bases and J by 4 bases, leaving 6 bases between them. The CDR3 consists of 12 residues. Germline CDR1 reads MDHEN; CDR2 reads SYDVKM. CDR3 bases: TGTGCCAGCAGGACACCCACCGGGGAGCTGTTTTTT. This gives the protein CASRTPTGELFF. The variable domain in full, completed from reference TRBV28 and TRBJ2-2, reads DVKVTQSSRYLVKRTGEKVFLECVQDMDHENMFWYRQDPGLGLRLIYFSYDVKMKEKGDIPEGYSVSREKKERFSLILESASTNQTSMYLCASRTPTGELFFGEGSRLTVL.

V and J are TRBV5-1 and TRBJ1-2, with a tentative D call TRBD1 (5 bases). The CDR3 has 14 residues. Germline V CDR1 and CDR2: SGHRS, YFSETQ. The V and J ends lost 7 bases and 0 bases respectively, with 13 bases between them. CDR3 DNA sequence: TGCGCCAGCCGCGGACAAGGATCTAACTATGGCTACACCTTC. Residues: CASRGQGSNYGYTF.

V gene TRBV9 combines with J gene TRBJ2-1; a weak D match, TRBD2 (6 bases). From germline, CDR1 is SGDLS and CDR2 YYNGEE. V shed 2 bases and J shed 9 bases, with 18 bases lying between them. This CDR3 comprises 15 residues. The CDR3 reads CASSVGTGGGVEQFF. The CDR3 coding sequence is TGTGCCAGCAGCGTCGGGACTGGCGGCGGGGTTGAGCAGTTCTTC.

CDR3 sequence reads: CASSKRPGLAFEQFF. The CDR3 DNA is TGTGCCAGCAGCAAAAGGCCGGGACTAGCATTTGAGCAGTTCTTC. The rearrangement joins TRBV21-1 to TRBJ2-1; the DNA was not used to check the table's D call, TRBD2. TRBV21-1 constitutes a pseudogene. This CDR3 is 15 amino acids long.

In its sample, this clone was seen a few times. This chain links TRBV2 with TRBJ1-5, with D unclear. V was shortened by 8 bases and J by 0 bases, with 11 bases between the two germline ends. CDR3 length: 14 residues. CDR1 and CDR2 from the germline V gene are SNHLY and FYNNEI. The CDR3 coding sequence is TGTGCCAGCGACGGAGCATATAGCAATCAGCCCCAGCATTTT. Its protein product is CASDGAYSNQPQHF.

V is TRBV28 and J is TRBJ2-2, with 9 bases aligning to TRBD1. Germline V CDR1 and CDR2: MDHEN, SYDVKM. The ends lost 5 bases at V and 9 bases at J; junction bases unmatched: 4. This CDR3 is built from 13 residues. The CDR3 spells CASSRGQGRELFF. The CDR3 coding sequence is TGTGCCAGCAGTCGGGGACAGGGCAGGGAGCTGTTTTTT.

This clone has more than one count but fewer than ten. V and J are TRBV30 and TRBJ2-7, with TRBD1 identical over 9 bases. V lost 1 base, J lost 4 bases, and 5 bases stayed unmatched. The V gene's germline CDR1 is GTSNPN and CDR2 SVGIG (reference sequence). The CDR3 is 14 residues long. Here the CDR3 reads CAWSEGQGWYEQYF. The CDR3 DNA sequence: TGTGCCTGGAGTGAGGGACAGGGATGGTACGAGCAGTACTTC.

The rearrangement joins TRBV12-5 to TRBJ2-1; 8 bases agree with TRBD2. The CDR3 runs to 16 residues. J was trimmed by 2 bases and V by 0 bases; bases with no gene match: 3. CDR1 is LGHNT, CDR2 FRNRAP, per germline. CDR3 region: CASGLVLAAAYNEQFF. The CDR3 DNA sequence: TGTGCTAGTGGTTTGGTACTAGCGGCCGCCTACAATGAGCAGTTCTTC.

The V and J genes are TRBV10-3 and TRBJ1-5, with 7 bases matching TRBD1. Germline-derived CDR1 and CDR2 are ENHRY and SYGVKD. V shed 2 bases and J 2 bases; nucleotides not matched to a gene: 0. The CDR3 is 14 residues long. CDR3 protein: CAISEGQGNQPQHF. CDR3 DNA sequence: TGTGCCATCAGTGAGGGACAGGGCAATCAGCCCCAGCATTTT.

The V gene is TRBV28, the J gene TRBJ2-7, with TRBD1 identical over 9 bases. V was clipped by 5 bases and J by 5 bases; unmatched bases: 10. Germline CDR1 and CDR2: MDHEN and SYDVKM. CDR3 length: 15 amino acids. DNA for the CDR3: TGTGCCAGCAGTCCGGCCGGGACAGGGATCCACGAGCAGTACTTC. Its protein product is CASSPAGTGIHEQYF.

The chain has TRBV2 and TRBJ2-1; 12 bases fit TRBD2. V shed 2 bases and J 1 base; nucleotides not matched to a gene: 6. Germline V CDR1 and CDR2: SNHLY, FYNNEI. This CDR3 contains 18 residues. The CDR3 protein is CASSELAGGNRSYNEQFF. The CDR3 DNA follows: TGTGCCAGCAGTGAACTAGCGGGAGGGAATCGATCCTACAATGAGCAGTTCTTC.

The chain is built from TRBV5-1 and TRBJ2-5, with 10 positions matching TRBD1. The germline V gene encodes CDR1 SGHRS and CDR2 YFSETQ. The CDR3 contains 17 residues. The trim removed 2 bases at V and 4 bases at J, leaving 11 bases unmatched. CDR3 DNA: TGCGCCAGCAGCTTCCTCGGACAGGGGGTAGGGGGAGAGACCCAGTACTTC. This encodes CASSFLGQGVGGETQYF.